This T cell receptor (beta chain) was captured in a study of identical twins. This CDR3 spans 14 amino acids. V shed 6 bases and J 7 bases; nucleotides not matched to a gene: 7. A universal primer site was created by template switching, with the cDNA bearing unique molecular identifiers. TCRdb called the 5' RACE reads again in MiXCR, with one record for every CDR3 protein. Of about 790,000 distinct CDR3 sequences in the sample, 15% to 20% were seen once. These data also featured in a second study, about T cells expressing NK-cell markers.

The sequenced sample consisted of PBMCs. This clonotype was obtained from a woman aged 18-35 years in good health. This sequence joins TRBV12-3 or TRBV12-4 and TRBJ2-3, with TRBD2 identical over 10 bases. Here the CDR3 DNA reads TGTGCCAGCAGACTAGCGGGACACACGCATACGCAGTATTTT. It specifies CASRLAGHTHTQYF.